This passage covers 6 T cell receptor beta chains from one sample sequenced in a study of cytomegalovirus exposure and HLA in healthy donors. This PCR relied on a set of 60 Vbeta primers and 13 Jbeta primers. Only in-frame clones appear in the TCRdb table, and some are missing; sequencing was by immunoSEQ multiplex PCR. The repertoire consists of 130,000 to 150,000 clones, with 80% occurring once and the leading ten covering approximately 5.1%. Sequenced material: PBMCs. These receptors originate from a male donor in good health and CMV-seronegative.

The chain is built from TRBV2 and TRBJ2-4, with 7 positions matching TRBD1. Trimming took 8 bases from V and 0 from J; bases not matched to a gene: 19. The CDR3 is made up of 19 amino acids. Germline V CDR1 and CDR2: SNHLY, FYNNEI. The CDR3 bases are TGTGCCAGCGTTGGCCGGGACAGTGAATACTACACAGCCAAAAACATTCAGTACTTC. Amino acid sequence: CASVGRDSEYYTAKNIQYF.

The V call is TRBV28, the J call TRBJ1-1, with D possibly TRBD1 on 6 matching bases. V lost 3 bases, J lost 0 bases, and 11 bases lay in between. The CDR3 runs 15 residues. Germline CDR1 MDHEN, CDR2 SYDVKM. The CDR3 spells CASSFPQGMNTEAFF. DNA of the CDR3: TGTGCCAGCAGTTTCCCCCAGGGGATGAACACTGAAGCTTTCTTT.

There are a few counts of this clone. The CDR3 DNA sequence: TGTGCCAGCAGCGTACAGCCACAGCCGGCCTACAATGAGCAGTTCTTC. It encodes CASSVQPQPAYNEQFF. The chain uses TRBV9 and TRBJ2-1; D gene unclear. In germline, CDR1 is SGDLS, CDR2 YYNGEE. The CDR3 loop spans 16 amino acids. V gave up 1 base and J gave up 2 bases, with 13 bases separating them.

This chain joins TRBV7-6 and TRBJ1-4; weak D call: TRBD1 (5 bases). The CDR3 covers 11 residues. In germline, CDR1 is SGHVS, CDR2 FNYEAQ. V lost 2 bases and J 13 bases, leaving 8 bases between the germline ends. The CDR3 reads CASSLQGRLFF. CDR3 DNA: TGTGCCAGCAGCTTACAGGGTAGACTGTTTTTT.

This clone has a single count. This chain's CDR3 is CASSSPGGYTF. CDR3 DNA sequence: TGTGCCAGCAGTTCCCCAGGTGGCTACACCTTC. The rearrangement joins TRBV6-6 to TRBJ1-2; D gene ambiguous. CDR3 length: 11 amino acids. Trimming pared 4 bases from V and 7 bases from J, leaving 7 bases between. Germline V gene sequence: CDR1 MNHNY, CDR2 SVGAGI (reference sequence).

This chain uses TRBV15 with TRBJ1-1; TRBD1 matches 7 bases. Per germline, CDR1 LNHNV and CDR2 YYDKDF (reference sequence). The trim removed 1 base at V and 6 bases at J, leaving 8 bases unmatched. This CDR3 has 15 residues. The CDR3 region has the DNA TGTGCCACCAGCAGAGGACAGGGTCCGGGCGCTGAAGCTTTCTTT. Translated, it gives CATSRGQGPGAEAFF.